This T cell receptor (beta chain) is from a study of Graves' ophthalmopathy and Graves' hyperthyroidism. As the template, RNA transcripts were used to amplify TCR beta CDR3 regions. First-round RT-PCR relied on HTBI primers, and a second-round multiplex PCR came next. TCRdb analysed the multiplex PCR reads with MiXCR anew, one entry per CDR3 protein. The table has 400,000 or so distinct CDR3 sequences, just over 15% seen once. In this sample, this clonotype turned up many times. Germline V CDR1 and CDR2: LNHNV, YYDKDF (reference sequence). The ends were cut back, 6 bases at V and 4 bases at J, with 24 bases in the middle. The CDR3 is 17 amino acids.

Source material: peripheral blood. The source is a woman aged 18-29 years with stable Graves' hyperthyroidism. The chain joins TRBV15 to TRBJ1-1; D uncertain. CDR3 sequence reads: CATRTPRVGSRGTEAFF. As DNA, the CDR3 is TGTGCCACCAGGACCCCCCGGGTTGGATCACGGGGCACTGAAGCTTTCTTT.